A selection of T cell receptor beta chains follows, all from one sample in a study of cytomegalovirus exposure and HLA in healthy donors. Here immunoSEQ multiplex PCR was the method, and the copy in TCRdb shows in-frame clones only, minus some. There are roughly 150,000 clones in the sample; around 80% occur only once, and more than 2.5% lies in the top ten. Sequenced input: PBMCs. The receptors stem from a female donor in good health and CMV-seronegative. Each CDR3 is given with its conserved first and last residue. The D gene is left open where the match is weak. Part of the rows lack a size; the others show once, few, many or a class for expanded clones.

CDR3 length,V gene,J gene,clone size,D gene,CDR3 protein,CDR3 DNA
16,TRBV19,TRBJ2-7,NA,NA,CASSVGQGHPTYEQYF,TGTGCCAGTAGTGTCGGGCAGGGGCATCCGACCTACGAGCAGTACTTC
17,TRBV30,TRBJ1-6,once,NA,CAWRKQAGTPRNSPLHF,TGTGCCTGGAGGAAACAAGCAGGAACCCCCAGGAATTCACCCCTCCACTTT
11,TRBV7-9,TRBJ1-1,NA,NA,CASSPGGLAFF,TGTGCCAGCAGCCCCGGGGGGTTAGCTTTCTTT
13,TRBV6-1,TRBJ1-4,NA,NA,CASSERRGEKLFF,TGTGCCAGCAGTGAACGGCGAGGCGAAAAACTGTTTTTT
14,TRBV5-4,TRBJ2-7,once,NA,CASSTGTGPYEQYF,TGTGCCAGCAGCACCGGGACTGGGCCCTACGAGCAGTACTTC
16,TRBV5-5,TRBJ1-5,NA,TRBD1,CASSLWTGASNQPQHF,TGTGCCAGCAGCTTGTGGACAGGGGCCAGCAATCAGCCCCAGCATTTT
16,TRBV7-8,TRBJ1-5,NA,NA,CASSPTYGNSNQPQHF,TGTGCCAGCAGCCCCACGTACGGGAATAGCAATCAGCCCCAGCATTTT
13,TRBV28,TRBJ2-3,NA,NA,CATWTPSTDTQYF,TGTGCCACCTGGACTCCAAGCACAGATACGCAGTATTTT
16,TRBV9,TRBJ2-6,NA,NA,CASSVGQTSGANVLTF,TGTGCCAGCAGCGTAGGACAGACCTCTGGGGCCAACGTCCTGACTTTC
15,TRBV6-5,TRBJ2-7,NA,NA,CASSYGGSVNYEQYF,TGTGCCAGCAGTTACGGAGGGTCGGTCAACTACGAGCAGTACTTC
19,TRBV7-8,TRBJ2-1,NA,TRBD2,CASSLVGGGNRLAGNEQFF,TGTGCCAGCAGCTTAGTGGGGGGCGGGAATAGACTAGCGGGTAATGAGCAGTTCTTC
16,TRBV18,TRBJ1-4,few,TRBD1,CASSLTGQGRAEKLFF,TGTGCCAGCTCACTAACTGGACAGGGACGGGCTGAAAAACTGTTTTTT
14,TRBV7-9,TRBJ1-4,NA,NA,CASSLMGRGEKLFF,TGTGCCAGCAGCTTAATGGGAAGGGGTGAAAAACTGTTTTTT
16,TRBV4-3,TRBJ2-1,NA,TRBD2,CASSAMASGRVREQFF,TGCGCCAGCAGCGCCATGGCTAGCGGGAGGGTCCGGGAGCAGTTCTTC
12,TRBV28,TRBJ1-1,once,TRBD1,CASSPGDREAFF,TGTGCCAGCAGCCCGGGGGACAGGGAAGCTTTCTTT
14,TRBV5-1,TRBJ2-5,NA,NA,CASSPSDTRETQYF,TGCGCCAGCAGCCCCTCCGACACAAGAGAGACCCAGTACTTC
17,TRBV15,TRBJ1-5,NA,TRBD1,CATSRGGTGDSNQPQHF,TGTGCCACCAGCAGAGGGGGGACAGGGGATAGCAATCAGCCCCAGCATTTT
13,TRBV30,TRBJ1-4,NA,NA,CAWSVNIGGGMFF,TGTGCCTGGAGTGTCAACATTGGGGGGGGGATGTTTTTT
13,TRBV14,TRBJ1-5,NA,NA,CASSQDYHQPQHF,TGTGCCAGCAGCCAAGACTATCATCAGCCCCAGCATTTT
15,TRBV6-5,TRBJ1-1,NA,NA,CASSYRQTMNTEAFF,TGTGCCAGCAGTTACCGACAGACCATGAACACTGAAGCTTTCTTT
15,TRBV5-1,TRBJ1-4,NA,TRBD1,CASSLGTGVQEKLFF,TGCGCCAGCAGCTTGGGGACAGGGGTACAGGAAAAACTGTTTTTT
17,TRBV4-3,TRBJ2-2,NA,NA,CASSQEVSGLNTGELFF,TGCGCCAGCAGCCAAGAAGTAAGCGGGCTGAACACCGGGGAGCTGTTTTTT
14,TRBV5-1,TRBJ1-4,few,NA,CASNKYGGGEKLFF,TGCGCCAGCAACAAATACGGCGGGGGGGAAAAACTGTTTTTT
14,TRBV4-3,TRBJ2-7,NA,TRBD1,CASSQAGTVVEQYF,TGCGCCAGCAGCCAAGCCGGGACAGTAGTCGAGCAGTACTTC
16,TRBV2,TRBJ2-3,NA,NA,CARPPPIADSTDTQYF,TGTGCCAGACCCCCCCCGATAGCGGATAGCACAGATACGCAGTATTTT
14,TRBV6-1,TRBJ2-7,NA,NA,CASSERQAPYEQYF,TGTGCCAGCAGTGAACGCCAGGCACCCTACGAGCAGTACTTC
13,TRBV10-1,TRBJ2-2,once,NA,CASPDTNTGELFF,TGCGCCAGCCCGGACACTAACACCGGGGAGCTGTTTTTT
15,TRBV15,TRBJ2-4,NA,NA,CATSRDKGAKNIQYF,TGTGCCACCAGCAGAGATAAGGGGGCCAAAAACATTCAGTACTTC
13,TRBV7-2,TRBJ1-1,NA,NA,CASSVQGNTEAFF,TGTGCCAGCAGCGTACAGGGGAACACTGAAGCTTTCTTT
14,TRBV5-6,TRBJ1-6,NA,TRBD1,CASSSRDSASPLHF,TGTGCCAGCAGCTCCCGGGACAGTGCCTCACCCCTCCACTTT
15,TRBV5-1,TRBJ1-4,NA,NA,CASTPGPGLNEKLFF,TGCGCCAGCACTCCCGGTCCAGGGCTTAATGAAAAACTGTTTTTT
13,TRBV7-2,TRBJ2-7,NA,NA,CASSLAMVYEQYF,TGTGCCAGCAGCTTAGCAATGGTCTACGAGCAGTACTTC
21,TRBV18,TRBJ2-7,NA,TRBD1,CASSPTPVGTGGAAFLYEQYF,TGTGCCAGCTCGCCCACCCCTGTTGGGACAGGGGGCGCGGCGTTTCTCTACGAGCAGTACTTC
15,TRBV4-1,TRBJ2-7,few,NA,CASSQAQGHSYEQYF,TGCGCCAGCAGCCAAGCTCAGGGGCACTCCTACGAGCAGTACTTC
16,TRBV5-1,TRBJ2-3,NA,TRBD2,CASSRWTSGNADTQYF,TGCGCCAGCAGCAGATGGACTAGCGGGAATGCAGATACGCAGTATTTT
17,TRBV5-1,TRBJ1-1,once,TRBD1,CASSPGTGVTVGTEAFF,TGCGCCAGCAGCCCGGGGACAGGGGTCACGGTGGGGACTGAAGCTTTCTTT
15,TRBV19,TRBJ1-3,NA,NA,CASRWDIVGGNTIYF,TGTGCCAGTAGGTGGGACATTGTCGGAGGAAACACCATATATTTT
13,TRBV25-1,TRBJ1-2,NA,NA,CASSESEAYGYTF,TGTGCCAGCAGTGAATCCGAGGCCTATGGCTACACCTTC
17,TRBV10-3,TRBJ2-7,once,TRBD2,CAISEGRTSGLTYEQYF,TGTGCCATCAGTGAGGGCCGTACTAGCGGCCTGACCTACGAGCAGTACTTC
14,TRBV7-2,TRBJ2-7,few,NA,CASSLSGTVLEQYF,TGTGCCAGCAGTCTGAGCGGTACCGTACTAGAGCAGTACTTC
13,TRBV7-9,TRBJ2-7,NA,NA,CASSFTGQDEQYF,TGTGCCAGCAGCTTTACAGGGCAGGACGAGCAGTACTTC
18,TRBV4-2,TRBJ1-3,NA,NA,CASSQDRGAWSSGNTIYF,TGTGCCAGCAGCCAAGATCGGGGAGCCTGGAGCTCTGGAAACACCATATATTTT
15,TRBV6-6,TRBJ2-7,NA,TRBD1,CASSYSGTGGNEQYF,TGTGCCAGCAGTTACTCGGGGACAGGGGGCAACGAGCAGTACTTC
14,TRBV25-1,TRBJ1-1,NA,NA,CASSYRELNTEAFF,TGTGCCAGCAGTTACAGGGAATTGAACACTGAAGCTTTCTTT
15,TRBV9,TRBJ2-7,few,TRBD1,CASSPRTGGPYEQYF,TGTGCCAGCAGCCCGAGGACAGGGGGTCCCTACGAGCAGTACTTC
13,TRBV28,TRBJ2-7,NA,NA,CASSAGLSYEQYF,TGTGCCAGCAGTGCGGGACTCAGCTACGAGCAGTACTTC
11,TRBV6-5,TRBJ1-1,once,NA,CAREENTEAFF,TGTGCCAGGGAGGAGAACACTGAAGCTTTCTTT
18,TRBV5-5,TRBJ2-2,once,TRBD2,CASSLTGTSGRNTGELFF,TGTGCCAGCAGCTTGACCGGGACTAGCGGGAGGAACACCGGGGAGCTGTTTTTT
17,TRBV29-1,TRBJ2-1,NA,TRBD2,CSVLGGAQGLVRDEQFF,TGCAGCGTGCTCGGGGGGGCGCAAGGCTTGGTGCGGGATGAGCAGTTCTTC
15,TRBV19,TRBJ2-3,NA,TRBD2,CASTPTSGRADTQYF,TGTGCCAGTACCCCTACTAGCGGGAGAGCAGATACGCAGTATTTT
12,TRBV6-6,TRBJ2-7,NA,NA,CASRQGGYEQYF,TGTGCCAGCCGGCAGGGGGGATACGAGCAGTACTTC
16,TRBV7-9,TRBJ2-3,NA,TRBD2,CASSSRLAASTDTQYF,TGTGCCAGCAGCTCCAGACTAGCGGCTAGCACAGATACGCAGTATTTT
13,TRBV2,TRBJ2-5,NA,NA,CASTDTYQETQYF,TGTGCCAGCACGGACACCTACCAAGAGACCCAGTACTTC
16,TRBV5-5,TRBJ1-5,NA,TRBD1,CASSTTPTGSNQPQHF,TGTGCCAGCAGCACCACGCCGACAGGGTCCAATCAGCCCCAGCATTTT
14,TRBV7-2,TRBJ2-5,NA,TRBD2,CASRPWGGQETQYF,TGTGCCAGCAGACCCTGGGGGGGCCAAGAGACCCAGTACTTC